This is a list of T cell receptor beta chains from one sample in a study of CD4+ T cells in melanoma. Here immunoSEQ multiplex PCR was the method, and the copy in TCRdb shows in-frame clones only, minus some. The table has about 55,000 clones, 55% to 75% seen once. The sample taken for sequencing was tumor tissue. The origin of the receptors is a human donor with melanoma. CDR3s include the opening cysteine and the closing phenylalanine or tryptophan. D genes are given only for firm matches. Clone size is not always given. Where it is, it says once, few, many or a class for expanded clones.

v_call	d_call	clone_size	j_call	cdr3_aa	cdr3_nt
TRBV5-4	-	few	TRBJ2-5	CASSSGAGVTRGETQYF	TGTGCCAGCAGCTCGGGGGCGGGGGTTACCCGTGGAGAGACCCAGTACTTC
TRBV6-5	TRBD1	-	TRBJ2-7	CASSVGDRGAYEQYF	TGTGCCAGCAGTGTTGGGGACAGGGGCGCCTACGAGCAGTACTTC
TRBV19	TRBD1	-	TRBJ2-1	CASMGTGTANEQFF	TGTGCCAGTATGGGGACCGGGACAGCGAATGAGCAGTTCTTC
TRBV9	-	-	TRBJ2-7	CASSVGLGGSYEQYF	TGTGCCAGCAGCGTAGGTTTAGGGGGCTCCTACGAGCAGTACTTC
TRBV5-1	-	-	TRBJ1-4	CASSPQSSTNEKLFF	TGCGCCAGCAGCCCACAGAGCTCAACTAATGAAAAACTGTTTTTT
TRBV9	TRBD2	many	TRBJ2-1	CASSPILADMYNEQFF	TGTGCCAGCAGCCCGATACTAGCGGACATGTACAATGAGCAGTTCTTC
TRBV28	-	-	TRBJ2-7	CASSLGRGTYEQYF	TGTGCCAGCAGTTTAGGCCGGGGGACCTACGAGCAGTACTTC
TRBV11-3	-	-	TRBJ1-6	CASSPWGADSPLHF	TGTGCCAGCAGCCCGTGGGGGGCCGATTCACCCCTCCACTTT
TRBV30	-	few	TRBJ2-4	CAWRTLANIQYF	TGTGCCTGGAGAACACTAGCCAACATTCAGTACTTC
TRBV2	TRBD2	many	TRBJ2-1	CASSAGTSAYNEQFF	TGTGCCAGCAGCGCCGGGACTAGCGCTTACAATGAGCAGTTCTTC
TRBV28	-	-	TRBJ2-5	CASSLSGFGNIKEETQYF	TGTGCCAGCAGTTTATCGGGGTTCGGGAACATTAAGGAAGAGACCCAGTACTTC
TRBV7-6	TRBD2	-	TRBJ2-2	CASSGLAGNTGELFF	TGTGCCAGCAGCGGACTAGCGGGGAACACCGGGGAGCTGTTTTTT
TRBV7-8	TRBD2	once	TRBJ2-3	CASSLALSGGGADTQYF	TGTGCCAGCAGCTTAGCGCTAAGCGGGGGAGGTGCAGATACGCAGTATTTT
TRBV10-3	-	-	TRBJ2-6	CAISESSGANVLTF	TGTGCCATCAGTGAGAGCTCTGGGGCCAACGTCCTGACTTTC
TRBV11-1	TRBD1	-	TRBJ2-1	CASSETTGLSGNEQFF	TGTGCCAGCAGCGAGACGACAGGGTTGAGTGGCAATGAGCAGTTCTTC
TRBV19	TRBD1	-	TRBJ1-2	CASSMWDSNYGYTF	TGTGCCAGTAGTATGTGGGACAGCAACTATGGCTACACCTTC
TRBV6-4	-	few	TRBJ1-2	CASSYWLAEINYGYTF	TGTGCCAGCAGCTACTGGCTGGCAGAAATTAACTATGGCTACACCTTC
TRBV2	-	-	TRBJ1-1	CASQTPEAVEAFF	TGTGCCAGCCAGACACCTGAGGCAGTTGAAGCTTTCTTT
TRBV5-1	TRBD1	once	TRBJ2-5	CASSSTGEETQYF	TGCGCCAGCAGCTCCACAGGGGAAGAGACCCAGTACTTC
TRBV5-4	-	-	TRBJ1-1	CASSLREAATEAFF	TGTGCCAGCAGCTTGCGGGAGGCGGCCACTGAAGCTTTCTTT
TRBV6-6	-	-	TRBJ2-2	CASAFKASRTGELFF	TGTGCCAGCGCCTTCAAGGCGTCCAGGACCGGGGAGCTGTTTTTT
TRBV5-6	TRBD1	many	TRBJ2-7	CASRKGTGWEQYF	TGTGCCAGCAGGAAGGGGACAGGGTGGGAGCAGTACTTC
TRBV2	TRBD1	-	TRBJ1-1	CASSWTGLNTEAFF	TGTGCCAGCAGTTGGACAGGGCTAAACACTGAAGCTTTCTTT
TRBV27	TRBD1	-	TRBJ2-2	CASSLWFGTGHTGELFF	TGTGCCAGCAGTTTATGGTTCGGGACAGGGCACACCGGGGAGCTGTTTTTT
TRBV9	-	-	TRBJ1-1	CASSVSSGPEAFF	TGTGCCAGCAGCGTAAGTTCAGGTCCTGAAGCTTTCTTT
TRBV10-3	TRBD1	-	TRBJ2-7	CAISTTSSGTGRSEQYF	TGTGCCATCAGTACCACGTCTTCCGGGACAGGGAGGTCCGAGCAGTACTTC
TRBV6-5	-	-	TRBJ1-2	CASRAWAEDGYTF	TGTGCCAGCAGGGCCTGGGCGGAGGATGGCTACACCTTC
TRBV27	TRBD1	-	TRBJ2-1	CASSLGPGGSYNEQFF	TGTGCCAGCAGTTTAGGGCCAGGGGGCTCCTACAATGAGCAGTTCTTC
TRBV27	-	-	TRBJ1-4	CASQNNEKLFF	TGTGCCAGTCAGAACAATGAAAAACTGTTTTTT
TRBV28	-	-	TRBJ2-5	CASSEDRNQETQYF	TGTGCCAGCAGCGAAGACAGAAACCAAGAGACCCAGTACTTC
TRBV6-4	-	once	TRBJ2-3	CASSASGSSTDTQYF	TGTGCCAGCAGTGCCTCTGGGAGTAGCACAGATACGCAGTATTTT
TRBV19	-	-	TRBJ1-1	CASEAGGVFTEAFF	TGTGCCAGTGAAGCGGGGGGGGTCTTCACTGAAGCTTTCTTT
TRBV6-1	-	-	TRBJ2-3	CASRSTGIGTDTQYF	TGTGCCAGCAGGTCTACAGGGATAGGCACAGATACGCAGTATTTT
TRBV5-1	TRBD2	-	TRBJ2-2	CASSLIRTSGGANTGELFF	TGCGCCAGCAGCTTGATTAGGACTAGCGGGGGGGCCAACACCGGGGAGCTGTTTTTT
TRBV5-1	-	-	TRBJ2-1	CASRLGASGNEQFF	TGCGCCAGCAGGCTGGGGGCCTCGGGCAATGAGCAGTTCTTC
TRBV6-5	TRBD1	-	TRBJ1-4	CASSRRTGGSEKLFF	TGTGCCAGCAGTAGAAGGACAGGGGGTAGTGAAAAACTGTTTTTT
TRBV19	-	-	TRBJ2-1	CASSIGGTMNEQFF	TGTGCCAGTAGTATTGGGGGGACCATGAATGAGCAGTTCTTC
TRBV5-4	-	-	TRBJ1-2	CASSTLQGNYGYTF	TGTGCCAGCAGTACGCTCCAGGGTAACTATGGCTACACCTTC
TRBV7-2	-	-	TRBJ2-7	CASSLEGPVSYEQYF	TGTGCCAGCAGCTTAGAGGGGCCAGTCTCCTACGAGCAGTACTTC
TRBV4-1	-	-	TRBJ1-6	CASSPGGGSGNSPLHF	TGCGCCAGCAGCCCAGGCGGAGGAAGCGGTAATTCACCCCTCCACTTT
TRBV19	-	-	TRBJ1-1	CASSIEGAPDTEAFF	TGTGCCAGTAGTATAGAGGGGGCGCCGGACACTGAAGCTTTCTTT
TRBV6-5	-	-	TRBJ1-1	CASTRDNTEAFF	TGTGCCAGCACCCGAGATAACACTGAAGCTTTCTTT